This TCR beta chain was sequenced during a study of cytotoxic CD8 clonotypes in ibrutinib-treated CLL. At the level of the study: Response specimens were obtained following a median treatment duration of roughly 12 months, with a range of 6 to 36.

Concerning this clone: Its specificity is unknown. One end of the junction is discordant with germline, which a read error may explain.

Findings and limits, study-wide: Public clonotypes (which were uncommon) either contracted or remained stable on treatment. Clonality at baseline surpassed age-matched healthy donors and tracked circulating CD8+ T-cell counts.

The CDR3 spans 13 residues. Germline CDR1 SQVTM, CDR2 ANQGSEA. Here immunoSEQ multiplex PCR was the method, and the copy in TCRdb shows in-frame clones only, minus some. The sample lists hundreds of thousands of clones, 70% occurring once. The starting material was PBMCs, obtained after 24 months of ibrutinib treatment. This clonotype was obtained from a human donor with chronic lymphocytic leukemia. The J gene is TRBJ2-7, the V gene TRBV29-1, with 7 nucleotides matching TRBD2. The CDR3 reads CSVEGLGIYEQYF. DNA of the CDR3: TGCAGCGTGGAAGGACTAGGTATTTACGAGCAGTACTTC.